Shown below are 27 T cell receptor beta chains from a single sample sequenced in a study of T cell repertoires in cytomegalovirus infection. Their specific antigens are unknown. TCRdb processed the reads anew with MiXCR; each CDR3 protein has one entry. This table holds a few hundred thousand distinct CDR3 sequences, about 42% found once. Specimen: cultured PBMCs, collected from culture after CMV antigen stimulation. Receptors originate from a human donor in good health (CMV status not recorded). Some clones in this sample may be carry-over from other donors' samples.

The genes are TRBV12-3 or TRBV12-4 and TRBJ1-5; D remains ambiguous. Trimming pared 5 bases from V and 1 base from J, leaving 6 bases between. CDR3 size: 13 residues. CDR3 in amino acids: CASSQRSNQPQHF. The CDR3 DNA is TGTGCCAGCAGTCAAAGGAGCAATCAGCCCCAGCATTTT.

This sequence joins TRBV20-1 and TRBJ1-1, with a tentative D call TRBD1 (5 bases). This CDR3 contains 15 residues. V was shortened by 1 base and J by 7 bases, with 19 bases between the two germline ends. CDR1 is DFQATT and CDR2 is SNEGSKA in the germline V gene (reference sequence). CDR3 nucleotide sequence: TGCAGTGCTAGAGGATCCCGCGACAGAATGGATGAAGCTTTCTTT. It translates to CSARGSRDRMDEAFF.

This clonotype occurred a few times. V gene TRBV12-3 or TRBV12-4 combines with J gene TRBJ2-3; 8 bases align to TRBD2. CDR3 length: 16 residues. V trimming: 5 bases; J trimming: 4 bases; junction bases outside the gene matches: 11. The CDR3, as DNA: TGTGCCAGCAGTCCCCCGGGGGGGGCCGGGGCAGATACGCAGTATTTT. Amino acids: CASSPPGGAGADTQYF.

This clonotype was seen more than once but under ten times. J is TRBJ2-5 and V is TRBV6-1, with D possibly matching TRBD1 (5 bases). V lost 7 bases and J 2 bases, leaving 17 bases between the germline ends. The CDR3 spans 15 residues. CDR1 MNHNS and CDR2 SASEGT come from the germline V gene. CDR3 sequence (DNA): TGTGCCAGCACCACACTTGGACACGCTCAAGAGACCCAGTACTTC. Translated: CASTTLGHAQETQYF.

The rearrangement joins TRBV7-8 to TRBJ1-3; D not certain. From germline, CDR1 is SGHVS and CDR2 FQNEAQ. CDR3 length: 16 residues. V lost 2 bases and J 0 bases, leaving 11 bases between the germline ends. The CDR3 DNA sequence: TGTGCCAGCAGCTTAAATACCGGGAGCTCTGGAAACACCATATATTTT. It is translated as CASSLNTGSSGNTIYF.

This clonotype appeared once. This rearrangement joins TRBV20-1 to TRBJ1-6; 7 bases are shared with TRBD1. Trimming cost V 1 base and J 8 bases; bases outside gene matches: 14. Germline V gene lookup returns CDR1 DFQATT and CDR2 SNEGSKA (reference sequence). The CDR3 consists of 17 residues. CDR3 nucleotide sequence: TGCAGTGCTAGAGGTCTTGGAAAGGGACAGAAAGATTCACCCCTCCACTTT. Translation gives CSARGLGKGQKDSPLHF.

This clonotype was counted many times. The chain carries TRBV7-2 and TRBJ2-3; D call uncertain. The germline V and J ends were trimmed by 4 bases and 0 bases, with 5 bases remaining between them. Germline V gene lookup returns CDR1 SGHTA and CDR2 FQGNSA. The CDR3 has 13 amino acids. This CDR3 is CASSSDSTDTQYF. Written as DNA, the CDR3 is TGTGCCAGCAGCTCGGACAGCACAGATACGCAGTATTTT.

This clonotype occurred a few times. This chain joins TRBV12-3 or TRBV12-4 and TRBJ1-2; 7 nucleotides line up with TRBD1. The V and J ends lost 5 bases and 2 bases, in that order; junction bases with no gene match: 5. This CDR3 has 14 residues. As DNA, the CDR3 is TGTGCCAGCAGTCAACAGGGGAGGAACTATGGCTACACCTTC. Residues: CASSQQGRNYGYTF.

This clonotype was counted ten times or more. This chain connects TRBV7-2 to TRBJ1-1; no firm D call. Germline CDR1 is SGHTA and CDR2 is FQGNSA. The CDR3 runs to 11 residues. V gave up 7 bases and J gave up 1 base, with 4 bases separating them. For the CDR3, the DNA is TGTGCCAGCAACAAGAACACTGAAGCTTTCTTT. Its translation is CASNKNTEAFF.

This clonotype occurred once. This chain joins TRBV28 and TRBJ1-2; 7 bases agree with TRBD1. The V gene's germline CDR1 is MDHEN and CDR2 SYDVKM. The V segment lost 6 bases and the J segment 12 bases; nucleotides outside the gene matches: 13. The CDR3 spans 13 residues. The CDR3 DNA reads TGTGCCAGCAGCCGAAGACCTTACAGGGGTAACACCTTC. It specifies CASSRRPYRGNTF.

This clonotype has only one observation. The chain is built from TRBV5-4 and TRBJ2-2, with 7 bases fitting TRBD1. This CDR3 spans 15 amino acids. Germline V gives CDR1 SGHNT, CDR2 YYREEE (reference sequence). Trimming at V came to 3 bases and at J to 7 bases, leaving 9 bases not matched to a gene. CDR3 coding DNA: TGTGCCAGCAGCTCTCGGCAGGGGGACCGCGGGGAGCTGTTTTTT. Its translation is CASSSRQGDRGELFF.

This clonotype has just a few counts. The rearrangement uses TRBV7-6 and TRBJ2-3, with D maybe TRBD2 (7 bases). CDR1 is SGHVS and CDR2 is FNYEAQ in the germline V gene. V shed 5 bases and J shed 6 bases, with 12 bases lying between them. The CDR3 covers 13 residues. Here the CDR3 DNA reads TGTGCCAGCAGCCTCACGGGGGGCGATACGCAGTATTTT. This gives the protein CASSLTGGDTQYF.

CDR3 DNA sequence: TGTGCCACCAGGACAGAAGCTACGAACACCGGGGAGCTGTTTTTT. Translated: CATRTEATNTGELFF. V gene TRBV15 combines with J gene TRBJ2-2, with D perhaps TRBD1 (5 bases). V was clipped by 6 bases and J by 0 bases, with 11 bases between them. CDR1 is LNHNV and CDR2 is YYDKDF in the germline V gene (reference sequence). The CDR3 totals 15 residues.

This chain uses TRBV11-2 with TRBJ2-7; 8 bases fit TRBD2. Germline V lookup: CDR1 SGHAT, CDR2 FQNNGV. The CDR3 is made up of 16 amino acids. Trimming at V came to 1 base and at J to 3 bases, leaving 8 bases not matched to a gene. CDR3 DNA: TGTGCCAGCAGCTTAGGCTATAGCGGGATAGTCTACGAGCAGTACTTC. Residues: CASSLGYSGIVYEQYF.

The chain is built from TRBV11-2 and TRBJ1-1; D call uncertain. Trimming took off 2 bases at V and 7 bases at J, with 11 bases between the two ends. The CDR3 covers 13 residues. Germline values: CDR1 SGHAT, CDR2 FQNNGV. Written as DNA, the CDR3 is TGTGCCAGCAGCTTATCAGGAACCCTTGAAGCTTTCTTT. This translates into CASSLSGTLEAFF.

The gene calls are TRBV2 and TRBJ2-1; 8 positions match TRBD2. This CDR3 spans 16 amino acids. In germline, CDR1 is SNHLY, CDR2 FYNNEI. The trim removed 3 bases at V and 9 bases at J, leaving 13 bases unmatched. The CDR3 DNA reads TGTGCCAGCAGTGACGGGGGTAGCGGGGAAGGCGCTGAGCAGTTCTTC. This codes for CASSDGGSGEGAEQFF.

This clonotype was seen once. The CDR3, as DNA: TGTGCCAGCAGCTTACCAGGGGACCAGACTTACAATGAGCAGTTCTTC. This encodes CASSLPGDQTYNEQFF. The chain employs TRBV7-9 and TRBJ2-1; a possible D gene is TRBD1 (6 bases). Germline CDR1 is SEHNR and CDR2 is FQNEAQ (reference sequence). The CDR3 extends over 16 amino acids. Trimming left V 2 bases short and J 4 bases short, with 15 bases between.

The chain has TRBV20-1 and TRBJ2-1; a possible D gene is TRBD1 (6 bases). The CDR3 covers 11 residues. The germline V gene encodes CDR1 DFQATT and CDR2 SNEGSKA (reference sequence). V lost 3 bases and J lost 10, with 10 bases in between. CDR3 sequence: CSARQGWEQFF. DNA for the CDR3: TGCAGTGCTAGGCAGGGGTGGGAGCAGTTCTTC.

The chain links TRBV7-9 to TRBJ2-1; 7 nucleotides match TRBD2. The V gene end was trimmed by 8 bases and the J gene end by 8 bases; junction bases not matched to a gene: 6. Per the germline V gene, CDR1 is SEHNR and CDR2 is FQNEAQ (reference sequence). The CDR3 runs 12 residues. The CDR3 region has the DNA TGTGCCAGCGGGGGGGACCCCCATGAGCAGTTCTTC. It specifies CASGGDPHEQFF.

This sequence joins TRBV18 and TRBJ2-1; the match to TRBD1 covers 7 bases. This CDR3 has 15 residues. Germline V gives CDR1 KGHSH, CDR2 LQKENI. J gave up 4 bases and V 3 bases, and 6 bases lay outside the gene matches. The CDR3 DNA sequence: TGTGCCAGCTCACCCCCCGGGACAGCATACAATGAGCAGTTCTTC. It translates to CASSPPGTAYNEQFF. Together with reference TRBV18 and TRBJ2-1, the CDR3 gives the full variable domain: NAGVMQNPRHLVRRRGQEARLRCSPMKGHSHVYWYRQLPEEGLKFMVYLQKENIIDESGMPKERFSAEFPKEGPSILRIQQVVRGDSAAYFCASSPPGTAYNEQFFGPGTRLTVL.

The chain combines TRBV27 with TRBJ1-1; D may be TRBD1 (6 bases). Germline CDR1 is MNHEY and CDR2 is SMNVEV (reference sequence). The CDR3 totals 14 residues. V lost 2 bases to trimming and J lost 5 bases, with 12 bases between them. The CDR3 nucleotides read TGTGCCAGCAGTTTAGGTCAGGGGATTACTGAAGCTTTCTTT. It is translated as CASSLGQGITEAFF.

This clonotype appeared many times. The chain carries TRBV12-3 or TRBV12-4 and TRBJ2-1, with TRBD2 as a possible D gene (6 bases). Trimming removed 4 bases at V and 9 bases at J, with 19 bases between. The CDR3 sequence is 15 residues long. The CDR3 sequence is CASSSRDSERAEQFF. The CDR3 nucleotides are TGTGCCAGCAGTTCCCGGGACTCAGAACGGGCTGAGCAGTTCTTC.

The rearrangement uses TRBV12-5 and TRBJ2-5; 13 bases line up with TRBD2. Per the germline V gene, CDR1 is LGHNT and CDR2 is FRNRAP. The length of the CDR3 is 15 residues. Germline trimming cut 5 bases from V and 3 bases from J; bases unmatched to any gene: 3. CDR3 protein: CASGPGLAGEETQYF. CDR3 DNA sequence: TGTGCTAGTGGTCCCGGACTAGCGGGAGAAGAGACCCAGTACTTC.

This clonotype was counted once. A read error may account for a junction end that differs from germline. The CDR3 coding sequence is TGTGCCAGCAACTTAGAACCGGTGCCAACCTACGAGCAGTACTTC. This codes for CASNLEPVPTYEQYF. The chain carries TRBV7-8 and TRBJ2-7; D unclear. This CDR3 is built from 15 residues. Germline V lookup: CDR1 SGHVS, CDR2 FQNEAQ. Full variable domain (missing parts from reference TRBV7-8 and TRBJ2-7): GAGVSQSPRYKVAKRGQDVALRCDPISGHVSLFWYQQALGQGPEFLTYFQNEAQLDKSGLPSDRFFAERPEGSVSTLKIQRTQQEDSAVYLCASNLEPVPTYEQYFGPGTRLTVT.

The rearrangement uses TRBV11-2 and TRBJ2-7, with D unresolved. Germline loops: CDR1 SGHAT, CDR2 FQNNGV. This CDR3 region has 11 residues. V lost 0 bases and J 6 bases, leaving 3 bases between the germline ends. For the CDR3, the DNA is TGTGCCAGCAGCTTAGACACCGAGCAGTACTTC. It specifies CASSLDTEQYF. The full variable domain, completed using reference TRBV11-2 and TRBJ2-7, is EAGVAQSPRYKIIEKRQSVAFWCNPISGHATLYWYQQILGQGPKLLIQFQNNGVVDDSQLPKDRFSAERLKGVDSTLKIQPAKLEDSAVYLCASSLDTEQYFGPGTRLTVT.

Regarding this clonotype: Its ends do not fully match the called genes, so a read error is possible. The J gene is TRBJ2-7, the V gene TRBV7-2; D unresolved. The CDR3 loop spans 11 amino acids. Per germline, CDR1 SGHTA and CDR2 FQGNSA. Here the CDR3 reads CASSFRYELYF. The DNA of the CDR3 is TGTGCCAGCAGCTTCCGCTACGAGCTGTACTTC. The full variable domain, with the rest looked up from reference TRBV7-2 and TRBJ2-7, is GAGVSQSPSNKVTEKGKDVELRCDPISGHTALYWYRQSLGQGLEFLIYFQGNSAPDKSGLPSDRFSAERTGGSVSTLTIQRTQQEDSAVYLCASSFRYELYFGPGTRLTVT.

Only a few counts were recorded for this clonotype. V is TRBV7-2 and J is TRBJ2-1; perhaps TRBD2 as D (5 bases). Germline-derived CDR1 and CDR2 are SGHTA and FQGNSA. CDR3 size: 17 residues. V shed 1 base and J shed 0 bases, with 13 bases lying between them. This CDR3 reads CASSLVVANPSYNEQFF. CDR3 bases: TGTGCCAGCAGCTTAGTCGTAGCGAACCCCTCCTACAATGAGCAGTTCTTC.